The 10 T cell receptor beta chains listed next were all sequenced from one sample in a study of Graves' ophthalmopathy and Graves' hyperthyroidism. RNA transcripts served as template for amplifying TCR beta CDR3 sequences. First-round RT-PCR used HTBI primers; second-round multiplex PCR followed. TCRdb fed the multiplex PCR reads into MiXCR, producing one record per CDR3 protein. The data contain a few hundred thousand distinct CDR3 sequences, 15% to 19% of them singletons. The sample comprised peripheral blood. The source of these receptors is a woman aged 18-35 years with stable Graves' hyperthyroidism.

This clonotype was detected ten times or more. This chain uses TRBV11-2 with TRBJ1-2; a weak D match, TRBD1 (6 bases). The length of the CDR3 is 19 residues. V was cut by 0 bases and J by 4 bases, with 24 bases left in between. Germline V gives CDR1 SGHAT, CDR2 FQNNGV. The CDR3 nucleotides read TGTGCCAGCAGCTTAGACGCCAGGGGCCAACACAGGGCAAGCTATGGCTACACCTTC. It translates to CASSLDARGQHRASYGYTF.

This clonotype came up many times. V is TRBV12-3 or TRBV12-4 and J is TRBJ2-2; 10 bases agree with TRBD2. The V segment lost 7 bases and the J segment 4 bases; nucleotides outside the gene matches: 15. This CDR3 spans 18 amino acids. CDR3: CASTYPGEGLAITGELFF. Written as DNA, the CDR3 is TGTGCCAGCACCTATCCAGGGGAGGGACTAGCGATCACCGGGGAGCTGTTTTTT.

The V and J genes are TRBV3-1 and TRBJ2-7; D is ambiguous. The CDR3 has 14 amino acids. Germline assignment: CDR1 LGHDT and CDR2 YNNKEL (reference sequence). V was shortened by 2 bases and J by 0 bases, with 8 bases between the two germline ends. As DNA, the CDR3 is TGTGCCAGCAGCCAATGTAGGAGCTCCTACGAGCAGTACTTC. Translated, it gives CASSQCRSSYEQYF.

The V and J genes are TRBV14 and TRBJ2-2; D not resolved. Germline CDR1 is SGHDN and CDR2 is FVKESK. V lost 4 bases to trimming and J lost 4 bases, with 13 bases between them. CDR3 length: 15 amino acids. The CDR3 DNA is TGTGCCAGCAGCCTCGGACGGTTTGTCACCGGGGAGCTGTTTTTT. This sequence encodes CASSLGRFVTGELFF.

In its sample, this clonotype was seen many times. The V gene is TRBV11-2, the J gene TRBJ1-3; no definite D call. Germline CDR1 SGHAT, CDR2 FQNNGV. V was cut by 3 bases and J by 0 bases, with 12 bases left in between. This CDR3 has 16 residues. The CDR3 loop is CASSFPAANSGNTIYF. The CDR3 DNA reads as TGTGCCAGCAGCTTTCCGGCCGCTAACTCTGGAAACACCATATATTTT.

This clonotype has at least ten counts. This chain links TRBV10-2 with TRBJ2-7; no clear D gene. The germline CDR1 and CDR2 sequences are WSHSY and SAAADI. V lost 4 bases, J lost 3 bases, and 16 bases lay in between. This CDR3 contains 15 residues. CDR3 sequence reads: CASSGEGQRNYEQYF. CDR3 nucleotides: TGCGCCAGCAGTGGGGAAGGGCAGAGAAACTACGAGCAGTACTTC.

The V gene is TRBV5-6, the J gene TRBJ2-6; possible D gene TRBD2, 5 bases. V lost 2 bases and J 9 bases, leaving 9 bases between the germline ends. The CDR3 runs to 13 residues. Germline V gives CDR1 SGHDT, CDR2 YYEEEE. The CDR3 loop reads CASSLRGVNVLTF. The CDR3 region has the DNA TGTGCCAGCAGCTTACGGGGAGTCAACGTCCTGACTTTC.

This clonotype was counted between two and nine times. The chain employs TRBV4-2 and TRBJ2-5; D might be TRBD1 (6 bases). V was pared by 4 bases and J by 5 bases, with 14 bases between. CDR1 and CDR2 (germline): LGHNA, YNFKEQ. CDR3 size: 14 residues. The DNA of the CDR3 is TGTGCCAGCAGCCGAGGGGGTGAAGGGGAGACCCAGTACTTC. Protein sequence: CASSRGGEGETQYF.

This clonotype came up many times. The rearrangement joins TRBV6-1 to TRBJ1-2; D gene ambiguous. V was pared by 7 bases and J by 8 bases, with 14 bases between. The germline V gene has CDR1 MNHNS and CDR2 SASEGT. This CDR3 has 12 residues. DNA of the CDR3: TGTGCCAGCACCAAGAATAGGCGCGGCTACACCTTC. It is translated as CASTKNRRGYTF.

There are a few counts of this clonotype. The rearrangement joins TRBV14 to TRBJ2-1; no definite D call. This CDR3 is 11 amino acids long. Trimming took off 8 bases at V and 11 bases at J, with 13 bases between the two ends. Germline CDR1 SGHDN, CDR2 FVKESK. CDR3 loop: CASGRSRQQFF. For the CDR3, the DNA is TGTGCCAGCGGCCGATCACGGCAGCAGTTCTTC. Filled out from reference TRBV14 and TRBJ2-1, the complete variable domain reads EAGVTQFPSHSVIEKGQTVTLRCDPISGHDNLYWYRRVMGKEIKFLLHFVKESKQDESGMPNNRFLAERTGGTYSTLKVQPAELEDSGVYFCASGRSRQQFFGPGTRLTVL.